These T cell receptor beta chains were read from a single sample in a study of T cell changes during pregnancy in multiple sclerosis. Here immunoSEQ multiplex PCR was the method, and the copy in TCRdb shows in-frame clones only, minus some. This sample has some 46,000 clones; about 94% occur once, and the top ten carry 0.35% to 0.45%. The input for sequencing was CD4+ T cells from peripheral blood mononuclear cells, taken after pregnancy. Receptors originate from a female donor with multiple sclerosis, enrolled in a pregnancy study. The CDR3 runs from the conserved cysteine through the conserved F or W. D genes are given only for firm matches. A row's size may be missing; if present it is once, few, many or a size class.

>TRBJ2-7|.|.|TRBV10-3
CAISGGGGLAAYEQYF
TGTGCCATCAGTGGGGGTGGGGGCCTAGCAGCCTACGAGCAGTACTTC
>TRBJ2-7|.|TRBD2|TRBV10-3
CAMGTSGNYEQYF
TGTGCCATGGGGACTAGCGGGAACTACGAGCAGTACTTC
>TRBJ1-1|.|.|TRBV19
CASRGGVTPEGTEAFF
TGTGCCAGTAGGGGGGGAGTGACACCCGAGGGAACTGAAGCTTTCTTT
>TRBJ2-7|.|.|TRBV11-2
CASSLGSRLYSTYEQYF
TGTGCCAGCAGCTTAGGGAGTCGGCTATATTCAACCTACGAGCAGTACTTC
>TRBJ2-2|.|TRBD2|TRBV19
CASSAGVTGELFF
TGTGCCAGTTCTGCGGGGGTGACCGGGGAGCTGTTTTTT
>TRBJ1-4|.|TRBD1|TRBV28
CASSRQGLTNEKLFF
TGTGCCAGCAGTCGACAGGGTTTGACTAATGAAAAACTGTTTTTT
>TRBJ2-3|.|TRBD2|TRBV5-1
CASSRTGTSGTDTQYF
TGCGCCAGCAGCCGAACCGGGACTAGCGGGACAGATACGCAGTATTTT
>TRBJ2-2|.|TRBD2|TRBV30
CAWSVGLAGGSRTGELFF
TGTGCCTGGAGTGTTGGCCTAGCGGGAGGGTCGCGCACCGGGGAGCTGTTTTTT
>TRBJ2-7|.|.|TRBV21-1
CASSYRVWYEQYF
TGTGCCAGCAGCTACAGGGTATGGTACGAGCAGTACTTC
>TRBJ2-2|.|TRBD2|TRBV30
CAWSPWTSGGELFF
TGTGCCTGGAGTCCCTGGACTAGCGGCGGGGAGCTGTTTTTT
>TRBJ2-1|.|.|TRBV4-1
CASSQMSGTYNEQFF
TGCGCCAGCAGCCAAATGTCCGGGACATACAATGAGCAGTTCTTC
>TRBJ1-2|.|TRBD1|TRBV5-1
CASSLPSGTGIDGYTF
TGCGCCAGCAGCTTACCCTCCGGGACAGGGATTGATGGCTACACCTTC
>TRBJ2-3|.|TRBD2|TRBV6-1
CASSEESLAGVPDTQYF
TGTGCCAGCAGTGAAGAGTCCCTAGCGGGCGTGCCAGATACGCAGTATTTT
>TRBJ2-1|.|.|TRBV2
CASSANGINEQFF
TGTGCCAGCAGTGCGAACGGGATCAATGAGCAGTTCTTC
>TRBJ1-1|.|TRBD1|TRBV29-1
CSVGAPDRVYTEAFF
TGCAGCGTTGGGGCACCGGACAGGGTGTACACTGAAGCTTTCTTT
>TRBJ2-1|.|.|TRBV2
CASKSLGDEQFF
TGTGCCAGCAAGTCCTTAGGGGATGAGCAGTTCTTC
>TRBJ2-7|.|.|TRBV30
CAWSSYGVRIYEQYF
TGTGCCTGGAGTTCGTACGGGGTGAGGATCTACGAGCAGTACTTC
>TRBJ2-1|.|TRBD2|TRBV30
CAWSVLAGLFGQFF
TGTGCCTGGAGTGTGCTAGCGGGCCTTTTTGGGCAGTTCTTC
>TRBJ1-3|once|.|TRBV13
CASSLGRGSSGNTIYF
TGTGCCAGCAGCTTAGGTCGCGGAAGCTCTGGAAACACCATATATTTT
>TRBJ1-3|.|.|TRBV30
CAWSGQAISGNTIYF
TGTGCCTGGAGTGGACAGGCGATCTCTGGAAACACCATATATTTT
>TRBJ2-1|.|TRBD1|TRBV11-2
CASSPGQGRHEQFF
TGTGCCAGCAGCCCTGGACAGGGGAGGCATGAGCAGTTCTTC
>TRBJ2-5|.|TRBD2|TRBV6-1
CASSGTSGRTETQYF
TGTGCCAGCAGCGGTACTAGCGGGAGGACGGAGACCCAGTACTTC
>TRBJ2-7|.|TRBD2|TRBV9
CASSVDDASGILYEQYF
TGTGCCAGCAGCGTAGACGACGCTAGCGGAATCCTCTACGAGCAGTACTTC
>TRBJ2-3|few|TRBD2|TRBV2
CASSSGTREQYF
TGTGCCAGCAGCTCCGGGACTAGGGAGCAGTATTTT
>TRBJ2-7|.|.|TRBV21-1
CASSKNPRPSEQYF
TGTGCCAGCAGCAAGAACCCCAGGCCCTCCGAGCAGTACTTC
>TRBJ2-1|.|TRBD2|TRBV19
CASSRGTSGGSEQFF
TGTGCCAGTAGTCGGGGTACTAGCGGGGGGAGTGAGCAGTTCTTC
>TRBJ2-7|.|.|TRBV5-1
CASSSDLAQKRRTYEQYF
TGCGCCAGCAGCTCTGATTTGGCCCAGAAAAGGAGAACCTACGAGCAGTACTTC
>TRBJ2-7|.|TRBD1|TRBV5-1
CASSLRTGAYEQYF
TGCGCCAGCAGCTTGAGGACAGGGGCCTACGAGCAGTACTTC